Included here is one T cell receptor (beta chain) sequence, with context. Its antigen is undetermined. Per the germline V gene, CDR1 is SGHKS and CDR2 is YYEKEE (reference sequence). The V end lost 3 bases, the J end lost 2 bases, and 17 bases lay between the germline ends. This CDR3 has 16 amino acids. This entry belongs to a study of PD-1 blockade in classical Hodgkin lymphoma. Study-level results: Those achieving complete response showed baseline diversity like newly diagnosed patients. Why the repertoires differ is still unclear, perhaps disease activity or prior therapy.

Sequenced by immunoSEQ multiplex PCR; TCRdb stores in-frame clones only, minus some. The sample has just under 10,000 clones; approximately 74% are singletons. Time point specified: cycle 4 day 1 (C4D1), after more than five weeks of nivolumab. In every patient, relapse followed autologous stem cell transplantation, while exposure to brentuximab vedotin differed. PBMCs were thawed, and CD8+ T cells were then isolated from them by magnetic negative selection. V gene TRBV5-5 combines with J gene TRBJ1-2; tentatively, D is TRBD1 (5 bases). This sequence was found in a human donor with classical Hodgkin lymphoma. The material sequenced was CD8+ T cells from blood, taken before the fourth cycle of nivolumab. The DNA of the CDR3 is TGTGCCAGCAGCTCCCCCGACAGAGCATTAAACTATGGCTACACCTTC. Translation: CASSSPDRALNYGYTF.